Described below is a single TCR beta chain sequence and its context. The V gene's germline CDR1 is MNHNS and CDR2 SASEGT. The CDR3 loop spans 12 amino acids. V was pared by 8 bases and J by 6 bases, with 11 bases between. Data came from immunoSEQ multiplex PCR; TCRdb stores just in-frame clones and leaves some out. The sample holds some 61,000 clones, roughly nine tenths seen once. The data are from a study of T cell changes during pregnancy in multiple sclerosis. The receptor comes from a female donor with multiple sclerosis, enrolled in a pregnancy study. The rearrangement links TRBV6-1 to TRBJ1-5; D remains unclear. Material: peripheral blood, obtained in the second trimester of pregnancy. CDR3 region: CASRVSPQPQHF. DNA of the CDR3: TGTGCCAGCCGCGTCTCCCCTCAGCCCCAGCATTTT.